These 25 T cell receptor beta chains were all obtained from the same sample, sequenced in a study of shared clonotypes between healthy human individuals. Using immunoSEQ multiplex PCR, the repertoire was profiled, and TCRdb retains in-frame clones only, with some absent. Of 1,400,000 or so clones in the sample, around 98.5% were seen once. Sequencing used naive CD4+ T cells sorted from blood. The subset: CD45RA+ positively selected. These receptor sequences come from a young man in good health.

About this clone: Other DNA sequences in the same sample also yield this CDR3. The V and J genes are TRBV7-2 and TRBJ2-1; D is uncertain. V lost 5 bases and J 0 bases, leaving 11 bases between the germline ends. The germline V gene has CDR1 SGHTA and CDR2 FQGNSA. The CDR3 is 15 amino acids. Here the CDR3 DNA reads TGTGCCAGCAGCCCCGGAGTTCCCTCCTACAATGAGCAGTTCTTC. Translated: CASSPGVPSYNEQFF.

This CDR3 reads CASSRGASANNEQFF. CDR3 DNA sequence: TGTGCCAGCAGCCGGGGGGCTAGCGCAAACAATGAGCAGTTCTTC. V usage is TRBV9 and J usage is TRBJ2-1, with D maybe TRBD2 (7 bases). The CDR3 is 15 amino acids. Germline CDR1 SGDLS, CDR2 YYNGEE. Trimming took off 4 bases at V and 5 bases at J, with 16 bases between the two ends.

This rearrangement joins TRBV7-9 to TRBJ2-1; TRBD1 matches 8 bases. The germline V gene encodes CDR1 SEHNR and CDR2 FQNEAQ (reference sequence). The ends lost 5 bases at V and 6 bases at J; junction bases unmatched: 12. This CDR3 is 16 amino acids long. CDR3 residues: CASSPSGGRLFNEQFF. CDR3 in DNA: TGTGCCAGCAGCCCATCAGGGGGCCGGTTGTTCAATGAGCAGTTCTTC.

V usage is TRBV14 and J usage is TRBJ2-3; D remains ambiguous. V gave up 3 bases and J gave up 0 bases, with 13 bases separating them. CDR3 length equals 16 residues. CDR1 and CDR2 from the germline V gene are SGHDN and FVKESK. CDR3 amino acids: CASSHRGPPSTDTQYF. In DNA, the CDR3 is TGTGCCAGCAGCCACAGAGGACCTCCAAGCACAGATACGCAGTATTTT.

The J gene is TRBJ2-7, the V gene TRBV7-3; no firm D call. This CDR3 is 13 amino acids long. Germline CDR1 and CDR2: SGHTA and FQGTGA. Between the trimmed V and J ends, which lost 5 bases and 4 bases, there was a span of 12 bases. The DNA of the CDR3 is TGTGCCAGCAGCATCAAAGCTGGATACGAGCAGTACTTC. This sequence encodes CASSIKAGYEQYF.

This chain links TRBV5-6 with TRBJ2-2; D is perhaps TRBD1 (5 bases). CDR1 is SGHDT, CDR2 YYEEEE, per germline. This CDR3 has 16 amino acids. V was trimmed by 0 bases and J by 6 bases, leaving 15 bases between them. The CDR3 here is CASSLGFGAGPGELFF. The CDR3 DNA is TGTGCCAGCAGCTTGGGCTTTGGTGCAGGGCCCGGGGAGCTGTTTTTT.

Comment on this clone: Distinct nucleotide sequences in the sample also encode this CDR3. V is TRBV5-1 and J is TRBJ2-1, with D perhaps TRBD2 (6 bases). Germline CDR1 and CDR2: SGHRS and YFSETQ. The CDR3 is made up of 16 amino acids. Trimming took 0 bases from V and 0 from J, leaving 10 bases between them. The CDR3 loop is CASSLEAGSSYNEQFF. The CDR3 coding sequence is TGCGCCAGCAGCTTGGAGGCGGGAAGCTCCTACAATGAGCAGTTCTTC.

The chain links TRBV7-6 to TRBJ2-7; the match to TRBD2 covers 8 bases. The germline V gene encodes CDR1 SGHVS and CDR2 FNYEAQ. The ends lost 5 bases at V and 2 bases at J; junction bases unmatched: 8. This CDR3 contains 15 residues. The CDR3 coding sequence is TGTGCCAGCAGCGTAGATGGCGGGAGGACCTACGAGCAGTACTTC. It is translated as CASSVDGGRTYEQYF.

The chain uses TRBV15 and TRBJ1-5; TRBD1 is a possible D gene (6 bases). Per the germline V gene, CDR1 is LNHNV and CDR2 is YYDKDF (reference sequence). The ends were cut back, 1 base at V and 5 bases at J, with 12 bases in the middle. CDR3 length equals 15 residues. This CDR3 is CATSRVRDTYQPQHF. As DNA, the CDR3 is TGTGCCACCAGCAGAGTCAGGGACACCTATCAGCCCCAGCATTTT. The variable domain in full, with the rest retrieved from reference TRBV15 and TRBJ1-5, is DAMVIQNPRYQVTQFGKPVTLSCSQTLNHNVMYWYQQKSSQAPKLLFHYYDKDFNNEADTPDNFQSRRPNTSFCFLDIRSPGLGDTAMYLCATSRVRDTYQPQHFGDGTRLSIL.

The V call is TRBV28, the J call TRBJ1-5; TRBD1 matches at 8 bases. The CDR3 runs to 15 residues. Losses at the gene ends were 10 bases for V and 11 bases for J; bases not matched to a gene: 19. Germline assignment: CDR1 MDHEN and CDR2 SYDVKM. The CDR3 protein is CATVPGQAPKQAQHF. In nucleotides, the CDR3 is TGTGCCACCGTCCCGGGACAGGCCCCTAAGCAGGCCCAGCATTTT. Using reference TRBV28 and TRBJ1-5 for the parts outside the CDR3, the full variable domain is DVKVTQSSRYLVKRTGEKVFLECVQDMDHENMFWYRQDPGLGLRLIYFSYDVKMKEKGDIPEGYSVSREKKERFSLILESASTNQTSMYLCATVPGQAPKQAQHFGDGTRLSIL.

This clone appeared a single time. This chain connects TRBV19 to TRBJ2-5; TRBD2 agrees at 11 bases. This CDR3 contains 15 residues. J was trimmed by 4 bases and V by 2 bases; bases with no gene match: 3. Germline lookup yields CDR1 LNHDA and CDR2 SQIVND (reference sequence). The CDR3 loop is CASSIISGRGETQYF. The CDR3 DNA reads TGTGCCAGTAGTATAATTAGCGGGAGGGGAGAGACCCAGTACTTC.

This chain joins TRBV28 and TRBJ2-1, with unresolved D. V shed 7 bases and J shed 4 bases, with 14 bases lying between them. The CDR3 length is 14 residues. Germline CDR1 and CDR2: MDHEN and SYDVKM. CDR3 nucleotides: TGTGCCAGCACCCCCGCCCGTTTGTACAATGAGCAGTTCTTC. Amino acid sequence: CASTPARLYNEQFF.

The rearrangement joins TRBV2 to TRBJ2-1; 13 nucleotides align to TRBD2. Germline assignment: CDR1 SNHLY and CDR2 FYNNEI. The CDR3 length is 15 residues. V was pared by 2 bases and J by 8 bases, with 3 bases of the junction left unmatched. The CDR3 loop is CASSETLAGGHEQFF. CDR3 nucleotides: TGTGCCAGCAGTGAAACACTAGCGGGAGGGCATGAGCAGTTCTTC.

The chain joins TRBV7-9 to TRBJ1-2; tentative D call: TRBD1 (6 bases). The CDR3 loop spans 16 amino acids. CDR1 SEHNR and CDR2 FQNEAQ come from the germline V gene (reference sequence). V was shortened by 0 bases and J by 7 bases, with 18 bases between the two germline ends. DNA for the CDR3: TGTGCCAGCAGCTTAGCGGCGGGGGCCGGCTTAGGTGGCTACACCTTC. This gives the protein CASSLAAGAGLGGYTF.

This clone is a singleton in its sample. This chain connects TRBV9 to TRBJ1-3; no reliable D call. Trimming cost V 0 bases and J 2 bases, with 27 bases left between them. The CDR3 spans 21 residues. Germline lookup yields CDR1 SGDLS and CDR2 YYNGEE. This chain's CDR3 is CASSVEVRRPFTGITGNTIYF. In DNA form, the CDR3 reads TGTGCCAGCAGCGTAGAAGTTAGGCGTCCGTTTACGGGGATTACTGGAAACACCATATATTTT.

The J gene is TRBJ2-4, the V gene TRBV18, with TRBD1 matching over 7 bases. Germline V gives CDR1 KGHSH, CDR2 LQKENI. There are 16 residues in the CDR3. With V trimmed by 1 base and J by 3 bases, 6 bases remained unmatched. CDR3 nucleotide sequence: TGTGCCAGCTCACCACTCCCCAGGGGGAACAAAAACATTCAGTACTTC. Its translation: CASSPLPRGNKNIQYF.

The V call is TRBV18, the J call TRBJ2-7, with 7 bases fitting TRBD2. After removal of 3 bases from V and 8 bases from J, the junction contained 22 bases not matched to a gene. The CDR3 has 18 residues. Germline CDR1 and CDR2: KGHSH and LQKENI. CDR3 coding DNA: TGTGCCAGCTCACCGCTGACCTGGGGCGGGAGCCATCCGGTCCAGCAGTACTTC. Amino acid sequence: CASSPLTWGGSHPVQQYF. Combining the CDR3 with reference TRBV18 and TRBJ2-7 gives the whole variable domain NAGVMQNPRHLVRRRGQEARLRCSPMKGHSHVYWYRQLPEEGLKFMVYLQKENIIDESGMPKERFSAEFPKEGPSILRIQQVVRGDSAAYFCASSPLTWGGSHPVQQYFGPGTRLTVT.

The rearrangement links TRBV2 to TRBJ2-3; 8 bases are shared with TRBD2. This CDR3 has 14 amino acids. Germline V gene lookup returns CDR1 SNHLY and CDR2 FYNNEI. The V gene end was trimmed by 8 bases and the J gene end by 2 bases; junction bases not matched to a gene: 6. The CDR3 DNA reads as TGTGCCAGCCTCCAGCGGGAGAACACAGATACGCAGTATTTT. It translates to CASLQRENTDTQYF.

The gene calls are TRBV11-3 and TRBJ1-1; D is uncertain. There are 14 residues in the CDR3. Germline CDR1 SGHNT, CDR2 YENEEA. Trimming removed 5 bases from V and 4 bases from J, with 14 bases in between. CDR3 in amino acids: CASSEGPAATEAFF. In nucleotides, the CDR3 is TGTGCCAGCAGCGAAGGTCCAGCGGCCACTGAAGCTTTCTTT.

V is TRBV4-3 and J is TRBJ2-3; TRBD1 matches 9 bases. The germline gives CDR1 LGHNA, CDR2 YSLEER. V was pared by 1 base and J by 5 bases, with 7 bases of the junction left unmatched. The length of the CDR3 is 16 residues. Here the CDR3 DNA reads TGCGCCAGCAGCCAAGTTTACAGGGGGCATCAAGATACGCAGTATTTT. This translates into CASSQVYRGHQDTQYF.

This sequence joins TRBV5-1 and TRBJ2-1, with 7 bases matching TRBD1. Unmatched junction bases numbered 5, after V lost 4 bases and J lost 4 bases. The CDR3 is 14 residues long. Germline CDR1 SGHRS, CDR2 YFSETQ. CDR3 protein: CASSEGQLYNEQFF. CDR3 coding DNA: TGCGCCAGCAGCGAGGGACAGCTATACAATGAGCAGTTCTTC.

This sequence joins TRBV19 and TRBJ2-3; D perhaps matches TRBD2 (6 bases). The V and J ends lost 7 bases and 0 bases respectively, with 20 bases between them. Germline V gives CDR1 LNHDA, CDR2 SQIVND (reference sequence). This CDR3 spans 17 amino acids. The chain's CDR3 is CASNPPPLATSTDTQYF. The CDR3 bases are TGTGCCAGTAACCCCCCGCCTCTAGCGACCAGCACAGATACGCAGTATTTT.

About this clone itself: This specimen includes other DNA sequences encoding the same CDR3. This chain joins TRBV19 and TRBJ1-4; D gene ambiguous. V lost 2 bases and J 7 bases, leaving 2 bases between the germline ends. CDR3 size: 11 residues. The germline gives CDR1 LNHDA, CDR2 SQIVND (reference sequence). CDR3: CASSISEKLFF. The CDR3 DNA sequence: TGTGCCAGTAGTATAAGTGAAAAACTGTTTTTT.

The J gene is TRBJ1-5, the V gene TRBV5-1, with D possibly TRBD1 on 6 matching bases. CDR1 and CDR2 (germline): SGHRS, YFSETQ. This CDR3 contains 14 residues. Trimming shortened V by 2 bases and J by 5 bases, and 11 bases separated the two germline ends. The CDR3 bases are TGCGCCAGCAGCTTTCGGTCAGGGGATCAGCCCCAGCATTTT. Residues: CASSFRSGDQPQHF.

This chain uses TRBV6-6 with TRBJ1-5; TRBD1 aligns across 7 bases. Germline V gene sequence: CDR1 MNHNY, CDR2 SVGAGI (reference sequence). Unmatched junction bases numbered 7, after V lost 7 bases and J lost 1 base. The CDR3 has 15 amino acids. CDR3 region: CASTQGGQSNQPQHF. DNA for the CDR3: TGTGCCAGCACCCAGGGGGGGCAAAGCAATCAGCCCCAGCATTTT.